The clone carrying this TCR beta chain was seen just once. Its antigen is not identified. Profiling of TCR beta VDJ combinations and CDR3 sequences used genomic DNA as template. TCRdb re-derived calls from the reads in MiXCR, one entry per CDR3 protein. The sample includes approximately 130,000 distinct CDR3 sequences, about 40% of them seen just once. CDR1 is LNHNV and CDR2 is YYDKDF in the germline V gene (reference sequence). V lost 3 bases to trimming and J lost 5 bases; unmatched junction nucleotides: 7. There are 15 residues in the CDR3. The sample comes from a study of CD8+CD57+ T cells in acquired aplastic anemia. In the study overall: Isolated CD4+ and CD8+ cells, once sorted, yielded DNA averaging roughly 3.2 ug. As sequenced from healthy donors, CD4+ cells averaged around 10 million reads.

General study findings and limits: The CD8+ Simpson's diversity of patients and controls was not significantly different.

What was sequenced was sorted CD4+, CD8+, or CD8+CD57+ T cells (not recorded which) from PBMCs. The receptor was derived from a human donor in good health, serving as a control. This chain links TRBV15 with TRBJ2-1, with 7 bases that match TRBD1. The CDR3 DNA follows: TGTGCCACCAGCAGGGGCCAGGGGGTCCACAATGAGCAGTTCTTC. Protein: CATSRGQGVHNEQFF.